This T cell receptor (beta chain) originates from a study of early T cells in non-severe SARS-CoV-2 infection. Across the whole study: Sequenced bulk RNA came from whole blood that was unsorted, and chains were unpaired. Points from the study as a whole: Using VDJdb, the matching emphasized anti-spike CD8 responses while missing private and CD4 specificities.

Ten or more counts support this clonotype. What it recognizes is unknown. This CDR3 spans 16 amino acids. J lost 6 bases, V lost 0 bases, and 5 bases had no gene match. Per germline, CDR1 DFQATT and CDR2 SNEGSKA (reference sequence). Attachment of unique molecular identifiers to individual cDNA molecules was performed. TCRdb used MiXCR to reprocess the 5' RACE reads, holding one entry per CDR3 protein. Of approximately 75,000 distinct CDR3 sequences in the sample, roughly 4.5% were seen once. The source of this sequence is an adult who was a healthcare worker with PCR-confirmed SARS-CoV-2 infection or an uninfected control (not recorded which). The donor label of this sample is uncertain. The sample was whole blood, taken at baseline. The rearrangement uses TRBV20-1 and TRBJ2-7, with TRBD2 identical over 16 bases. The CDR3 DNA follows: TGCAGTGCTAGAGAGCCGGGACTAGCGGGGGGGTCCGAGCAGTACTTC. This translates into CSAREPGLAGGSEQYF.